The 7 T cell receptor beta chains below were found in one sample sequenced in a study of blood T cell repertoires in COVID-19. TCRdb's copy holds only in-frame clones and misses some; the assay was immunoSEQ multiplex PCR. This sample has approximately 110,000 clones, with 80% found just once. Source material: peripheral blood. The receptors shown here come from a human donor in a cohort sampled during active or convalescent COVID-19.

The rearrangement joins TRBV9 to TRBJ1-1; D is perhaps TRBD1 (5 bases). The CDR3 contains 14 residues. V was shortened by 2 bases and J by 1 base, with 9 bases between the two germline ends. CDR1 SGDLS and CDR2 YYNGEE come from the germline V gene. CDR3 in DNA: TGTGCCAGCAGCGTTTTCAGGGAGAACACTGAAGCTTTCTTT. Its protein product is CASSVFRENTEAFF.

The chain has TRBV7-2 and TRBJ2-7, with 10 bases lining up with TRBD2. The CDR3 runs 15 residues. V was clipped by 1 base and J by 7 bases; unmatched bases: 7. Germline CDR1 SGHTA, CDR2 FQGNSA. The CDR3 is CASSLGASGSFEQYF. The CDR3 coding sequence is TGTGCCAGCAGCTTAGGGGCTAGCGGGAGTTTTGAGCAGTACTTC.

This clone was seen a handful of times. This chain uses TRBV10-3 with TRBJ2-1, with TRBD2 matching over 11 bases. The germline CDR1 and CDR2 sequences are ENHRY and SYGVKD. The CDR3 length is 14 residues. Trimming removed 6 bases from V and 9 bases from J; junction bases left unmatched: 7. Written as DNA, the CDR3 is TGTGCCATCAGCATACTAGCGGGAGTTGGTGAGCAGTTCTTC. Residues: CAISILAGVGEQFF.

This clone came up a few times. The chain is built from TRBV6-6 and TRBJ1-6, with 7 bases fitting TRBD1. This CDR3 comprises 12 residues. Germline-derived CDR1 and CDR2 are MNHNY and SVGAGI (reference sequence). Losses at the gene ends were 11 bases for V and 7 bases for J; bases not matched to a gene: 5. The DNA of the CDR3 is TGTGCCGCGACCAGGGGGAATTCACCCCTCCACTTT. Its protein is CAATRGNSPLHF.

The rearrangement uses TRBV5-1 and TRBJ2-1; TRBD2 aligns across 11 bases. With 2 bases clipped from V and 4 bases from J, the junction kept 2 bases outside the gene matches. Germline assignment: CDR1 SGHRS and CDR2 YFSETQ. The CDR3 has 15 amino acids. Here the CDR3 DNA reads TGCGCCAGCAGCTTCATAGCGGGAGGGTACAATGAGCAGTTCTTC. This encodes CASSFIAGGYNEQFF.

The chain uses TRBV7-2 and TRBJ2-1; possible D gene TRBD2, 6 bases. Trimming shortened V by 3 bases and J by 12 bases, and 15 bases separated the two germline ends. Germline V lookup: CDR1 SGHTA, CDR2 FQGNSA. CDR3 length: 13 residues. The CDR3 spells CASSFLPAGPQFF. The CDR3 DNA follows: TGTGCCAGCAGCTTTCTGCCCGCGGGACCGCAGTTCTTC.

The chain has TRBV10-3 and TRBJ1-4; a possible D gene is TRBD1 (5 bases). Germline V gives CDR1 ENHRY, CDR2 SYGVKD. This CDR3 is 15 amino acids long. Deletions cut 3 bases from V and 0 bases from J, with 8 bases between. The chain's CDR3 is CAISDRGATNEKLFF. For the CDR3, the DNA is TGTGCCATCAGTGATCGGGGGGCAACTAATGAAAAACTGTTTTTT.